Listed here are 14 T cell receptor beta chains from one sample, sequenced in a study of shared clonotypes between healthy human individuals. Assay used: immunoSEQ multiplex PCR; TCRdb lists only in-frame clones, some missing. This table holds about 2.4 million clones, 80% to 95% found once. Sequences were obtained from naive CD4+ T cells from PBMCs. Subset noted: CD45RA+ positively selected. The receptors originated from a man aged 18 to 30 in good health. Some clones in this sample may be carry-over from other donors' samples.

V usage is TRBV4-2 and J usage is TRBJ2-3; 10 bases align to TRBD2. The V gene end was trimmed by 1 base and the J gene end by 3 bases; junction bases not matched to a gene: 7. From germline, CDR1 is LGHNA and CDR2 YNFKEQ. CDR3 size: 17 residues. In nucleotides, the CDR3 is TGTGCCAGCAGCCAAGTAGGTACTAGCGGGAATACAGATACGCAGTATTTT. This encodes CASSQVGTSGNTDTQYF.

For this clone: A much larger clone differs by one base, so this may be a read error. Other DNA sequences from this sample encode an identical CDR3 as well. The rearrangement joins TRBV5-4 to TRBJ2-5; no clear D gene. Trimming cost V 2 bases and J 4 bases, with 3 bases left between them. CDR3 size: 11 residues. Per germline, CDR1 SGHNT and CDR2 YYREEE (reference sequence). CDR3 DNA sequence: TGTGCCAGCAGCTTAGCAGAGACCCAGTACTTC. Translation: CASSLAETQYF.

The chain links TRBV11-2 to TRBJ2-3; TRBD2 aligns across 10 bases. The CDR3 length is 16 residues. Trimming at V came to 6 bases and at J to 4 bases, leaving 10 bases not matched to a gene. Germline V gene data show CDR1 as SGHAT and CDR2 as FQNNGV. The DNA of the CDR3 is TGTGCCAGCAGGGTGAGCGGGAGGGCTGGACCAGATACGCAGTATTTT. It yields the protein CASRVSGRAGPDTQYF.

The chain has TRBV25-1 and TRBJ2-2; tentative D call: TRBD2 (6 bases). The germline CDR1 and CDR2 sequences are MGHDK and SYGVNS. This CDR3 is 14 amino acids long. The germline V and J ends were trimmed by 6 bases and 2 bases, with 10 bases remaining between them. Here the CDR3 DNA reads TGTGCCAGCAGCCGGGACTTAAACACCGGGGAGCTGTTTTTT. It translates to CASSRDLNTGELFF.

The gene calls are TRBV7-2 and TRBJ1-2; 7 positions agree with TRBD1. The CDR3 loop spans 16 amino acids. The germline V gene has CDR1 SGHTA and CDR2 FQGNSA. Germline trimming cut 5 bases from V and 5 bases from J; bases unmatched to any gene: 14. This CDR3 is CASSVAGGGNGYGYTF. The CDR3 DNA reads as TGTGCCAGCAGCGTGGCAGGGGGGGGCAACGGGTATGGCTACACCTTC.

The chain combines TRBV6-1 with TRBJ1-5; TRBD1 aligns across 7 bases. The CDR3 has 15 residues. The germline gives CDR1 MNHNS, CDR2 SASEGT. V dropped 6 bases and J dropped 0; count of bases not matched to a gene: 5. CDR3 DNA: TGTGCCAGCAGCGTGACAGGGAATAGCAATCAGCCCCAGCATTTT. This sequence encodes CASSVTGNSNQPQHF.

This clone was seen more than once but under ten times. This chain uses TRBV4-2 with TRBJ1-1; TRBD1 matches 10 bases. CDR1 is LGHNA and CDR2 is YNFKEQ in the germline V gene. The length of the CDR3 is 15 residues. V dropped 3 bases and J dropped 1; count of bases not matched to a gene: 2. CDR3 in DNA: TGTGCCAGCAGCCAGAGGACAGGGGGGAACACTGAAGCTTTCTTT. Protein sequence: CASSQRTGGNTEAFF.

V and J are TRBV28 and TRBJ1-5, with TRBD1 identical over 11 bases. Losses at the gene ends were 3 bases for V and 0 bases for J; bases not matched to a gene: 4. This CDR3 has 17 residues. Germline CDR1 is MDHEN and CDR2 is SYDVKM. CDR3 residues: CASSFGGTGGSNQPQHF. The CDR3 DNA reads as TGTGCCAGCAGTTTTGGGGGGACAGGGGGTAGCAATCAGCCCCAGCATTTT.

This clone has just one count. V usage is TRBV19 and J usage is TRBJ2-2; 13 nucleotides match TRBD2. Germline values: CDR1 LNHDA, CDR2 SQIVND (reference sequence). V shed 4 bases, J shed 3 bases, and the junction held 8 bases outside the gene matches. CDR3 length: 18 residues. This CDR3 reads CASSSGTSGKPHTGELFF. CDR3 coding DNA: TGTGCCAGTAGTAGTGGGACTAGCGGGAAACCCCACACCGGGGAGCTGTTTTTT.

The chain uses TRBV28 and TRBJ1-2, with 7 bases aligning to TRBD1. The CDR3 extends over 15 amino acids. The V and J ends lost 5 bases and 4 bases, in that order; junction bases with no gene match: 10. Germline CDR1 MDHEN, CDR2 SYDVKM. CDR3 sequence reads: CASSPAGQAFYGYTF. Here the CDR3 DNA reads TGTGCCAGCAGTCCCGCCGGACAGGCTTTCTATGGCTACACCTTC.

Comment on this clone: Other DNA sequences in this specimen translate into the identical CDR3. The chain links TRBV9 to TRBJ2-5; TRBD2 aligns across 11 bases. This CDR3 region has 15 residues. CDR1 and CDR2 (germline): SGDLS, YYNGEE. The ends lost 0 bases at V and 4 bases at J; junction bases unmatched: 2. Written as DNA, the CDR3 is TGTGCCAGCAGCGTAGTGGGGACTAGCGGAGAGACCCAGTACTTC. Residues: CASSVVGTSGETQYF.

The chain is built from TRBV28 and TRBJ2-2; D gene unclear. The length of the CDR3 is 15 residues. V was shortened by 5 bases and J by 4 bases, with 14 bases between the two germline ends. CDR1 and CDR2 from the germline V gene are MDHEN and SYDVKM. The CDR3 loop reads CASSPTTPGTGELFF. As DNA, the CDR3 is TGTGCCAGCAGTCCCACTACTCCGGGCACCGGGGAGCTGTTTTTT.

The chain links TRBV28 to TRBJ2-7, with D possibly matching TRBD2 (6 bases). Germline V CDR1 and CDR2: MDHEN, SYDVKM. CDR3 size: 15 residues. V lost 8 bases, J lost 3 bases, and 20 bases lay in between. Here the CDR3 DNA reads TGTGCCAGCCGGCGTGGAGGGAGTCGGGGCTACGAGCAGTACTTC. Amino acid sequence: CASRRGGSRGYEQYF.

V gene TRBV28 combines with J gene TRBJ2-4, with D possibly matching TRBD1 (6 bases). The ends were cut back, 7 bases at V and 1 base at J, with 11 bases in the middle. Per the germline V gene, CDR1 is MDHEN and CDR2 is SYDVKM. The CDR3 is made up of 14 amino acids. The CDR3 sequence: CASTRGRAKNIQYF. The DNA of the CDR3 is TGTGCCAGCACCAGGGGACGGGCCAAAAACATTCAGTACTTC.